This T cell receptor beta chain was sequenced in a study of graft-versus-host responses after intestinal transplantation. Overall study context: Each recipient received anti-thymocyte globulin induction, then tacrolimus and steroids for approximately 3 years. Whole-study findings and limits: Circulating GvH clones peaking coincided with falling HvG clones soon after transplant. Some GvH clones were seen earlier in gut or blood, suggesting intestinal origin.

In regard to this clone: Its antigen is still unknown.

Trimming left V 2 bases short and J 6 bases short, with 20 bases between. CDR3 length equals 16 residues. Germline V lookup: CDR1 SGHRS, CDR2 YFSETQ. The protocol was immunoSEQ multiplex PCR, while the TCRdb copy is restricted to in-frame clones and leaves out a portion. The sample holds around 100,000 clones, 93% seen once. The genes are TRBV5-1 and TRBJ1-2, with D possibly matching TRBD1 (5 bases). Specimen: unstimulated CD8+ T cells sorted from spleen or lymph node cells, collected before intestinal transplant. The TCR sequence derives from a human donor who received an intestinal transplant. The CDR3 here is CASSLTRPGTKNGYTF. CDR3 DNA: TGCGCCAGCAGCTTAACACGTCCCGGGACGAAAAATGGCTACACCTTC.